This T cell receptor (beta chain) stems from a study of PD-1 blockade in classical Hodgkin lymphoma. Sequenced by immunoSEQ multiplex PCR; TCRdb stores in-frame clones only, minus some. Of several thousand clones listed, around 80% are singletons. Relapses following autologous stem cell transplantation were seen in all patients, with brentuximab vedotin exposure varying. V lost 1 base and J 0 bases, leaving 9 bases between the germline ends. This CDR3 spans 15 amino acids. Germline loops: CDR1 MGHRA, CDR2 YSYEKL. A single count supports this clone. This TCR came from a human donor with classical Hodgkin lymphoma. The chain combines TRBV4-1 with TRBJ1-2; D is unresolved. Sequenced material: peripheral blood mononuclear cells (PBMCs), taken at baseline. CDR3 residues: CASSQGRGTNYGYTF. CDR3 bases: TGCGCCAGCAGCCAAGGTCGGGGAACTAACTATGGCTACACCTTC.